A selection of T cell receptor beta chains follows, all from one sample in a study of identical twins. TCRdb re-derived calls from the 5' RACE reads in MiXCR, one entry per CDR3 protein. Of about 810,000 distinct CDR3 sequences listed, around 12% are singletons. Separately, the same data were catalogued under a study of yellow fever vaccine responses in identical twins.

Sequencing was done on a sample of PBMCs. All receptors derive from a woman younger than 30 in good health. Each CDR3 is given with its conserved first and last residue. A D gene is named only where the DNA matches it firmly. For some rows the clone size is stated as once, few or many, or as a class when expanded; others skip it.

J | size | D | V | CDR3 | DNA
TRBJ2-3 | NA | NA | TRBV4-1 | CASSQEGAVSTDTQYF | TGCGCCAGCAGCCAAGAAGGCGCGGTGAGCACAGATACGCAGTATTTT
TRBJ2-1 | few | TRBD2 | TRBV6-5 | CASSFTGGDNEQFF | TGTGCCAGCAGTTTCACTGGGGGGGACAATGAGCAGTTCTTC
TRBJ2-1 | NA | NA | TRBV19 | CASSPGIYNYNEQFF | TGTGCCAGTAGTCCTGGAATCTACAACTACAATGAGCAGTTCTTC
TRBJ2-1 | many | TRBD2 | TRBV12-3/TRBV12-4 | CASTLGLAGDNEQFF | TGTGCCAGCACCCTAGGACTAGCGGGGGACAATGAGCAGTTCTTC
TRBJ2-5 | few | TRBD2 | TRBV4-2 | CASSQNSGGGKETQYF | TGTGCCAGCAGCCAGAATAGCGGGGGGGGAAAAGAGACCCAGTACTTC
TRBJ2-6 | few | NA | TRBV28 | CASSLFGGQPGANVLTF | TGTGCCAGCAGTTTATTTGGGGGGCAGCCTGGGGCCAACGTCCTGACTTTC
TRBJ2-7 | few | NA | TRBV3-1 | CASSPPSGYEQYF | TGTGCCAGCAGCCCGCCGTCGGGATACGAGCAGTACTTC
TRBJ1-1 | NA | NA | TRBV6-1 | CASSDRGRWGEAFF | TGTGCCAGCAGTGACAGGGGTCGGTGGGGTGAAGCTTTCTTT
TRBJ2-2 | few | TRBD2 | TRBV7-3 | CASSFLTSGNTGELFF | TGTGCCAGCAGCTTCTTGACTAGCGGAAACACCGGGGAGCTGTTTTTT
TRBJ1-2 | few | NA | TRBV18 | CASSLSGTGSFYGYTF | TGTGCCAGCTCACTATCCGGGACTGGTAGTTTCTATGGCTACACCTTC
TRBJ2-7 | many | TRBD2 | TRBV7-8 | CASSPLGGSYEQYF | TGTGCCAGCAGCCCACTTGGCGGGAGCTACGAGCAGTACTTC
TRBJ2-2 | few | TRBD2 | TRBV4-2 | CASSQAGLAGGTINTGELFF | TGTGCCAGCAGCCAAGCGGGACTAGCGGGAGGAACCATCAACACCGGGGAGCTGTTTTTT
TRBJ2-5 | few | NA | TRBV12-3/TRBV12-4 | CASSLEAGRRQETQYF | TGTGCCAGCAGTTTAGAGGCGGGAAGACGCCAAGAGACCCAGTACTTC
TRBJ2-3 | few | NA | TRBV12-3/TRBV12-4 | CASSLWDSGDTQYF | TGTGCCAGCAGTCTATGGGACTCAGGGGATACGCAGTATTTT
TRBJ2-3 | NA | NA | TRBV28 | CASSSGRVRGAGTDTQYF | TGTGCCAGCAGTTCGGGCCGAGTACGGGGCGCGGGGACAGATACGCAGTATTTT
TRBJ2-7 | NA | NA | TRBV7-9 | CASSLNGAGPEEQYF | TGTGCCAGCAGCCTAAATGGGGCAGGGCCTGAGGAGCAGTACTTC